Listed below are T cell receptor beta chains from one sample, sequenced in a study of Ad26.COV2.S vaccination and SARS-CoV-2 variants. Produced via immunoSEQ multiplex PCR; TCRdb's table is partial and in-frame only. Of about 680,000 clones detected, roughly 90% appear once; the ten largest clones hold approximately 1.5%. The sequencing here drew on peripheral blood, taken in a trial of Ad26.COV2.S vaccine versus placebo. Receptors originate from a person aged 18 to 59 who received the Ad26.COV2.S COVID-19 vaccine or a placebo. Both conserved end residues are part of each CDR3. D genes are given only for firm matches. A row's size may be missing; if present it is once, few, many or a size class.

TRBV6-4	TRBJ1-2	-	-	CASPFLRVPNYGYTF	TGTGCCAGCCCTTTCCTGAGGGTTCCTAACTATGGCTACACCTTC
TRBV27	TRBJ2-7	once	TRBD2	CASSFLAGEYEQYF	TGTGCCAGCAGTTTTCTAGCGGGAGAGTACGAGCAGTACTTC
TRBV11-2	TRBJ1-6	few	-	CASSQDSPNSPLHF	TGTGCCAGCAGCCAGGACAGCCCCAATTCACCCCTCCACTTT
TRBV30	TRBJ1-2	-	TRBD1	CAWRTTGGSGYTF	TGTGCCTGGAGGACGACAGGGGGCTCTGGCTACACCTTC
TRBV10-3	TRBJ1-2	-	TRBD1	CAISPGTGGYTF	TGTGCCATCAGTCCCGGGACAGGTGGCTACACCTTC
TRBV6-5	TRBJ2-7	-	-	CASRSRQEQYF	TGTGCCAGCAGATCCCGACAGGAGCAGTACTTC
TRBV5-4	TRBJ2-7	-	-	CASSPKQGGYYEQYF	TGTGCCAGCAGCCCCAAACAGGGTGGATACTACGAGCAGTACTTC
TRBV7-3	TRBJ2-2	few	-	CASSSPGVTNTGELFF	TGTGCCAGCAGCTCTCCGGGAGTTACGAACACCGGGGAGCTGTTTTTT
TRBV21-1	TRBJ2-7	-	-	CASSPGDCRLYEQYF	TGTGCCAGCAGCCCCGGGGACTGCCGACTCTACGAGCAGTACTTC
TRBV6-5	TRBJ1-1	-	TRBD1	CASSSRDRGQTEAFF	TGTGCCAGCAGTTCCCGGGACAGGGGGCAAACTGAAGCTTTCTTT
TRBV19	TRBJ1-5	once	TRBD1	CASSQDRGLAYAQHF	TGTGCCAGTAGCCAGGACAGGGGGCTCGCTTATGCCCAGCATTTT
TRBV19	TRBJ2-1	-	-	CASSPRAKEQFF	TGTGCCAGTAGTCCCCGGGCAAAAGAGCAGTTCTTC
TRBV27	TRBJ2-1	-	TRBD2	CASSSPGSGGAREQFF	TGTGCCAGCAGTTCACCCGGTAGCGGGGGGGCTCGGGAGCAGTTCTTC
TRBV4-2	TRBJ2-1	-	TRBD2	CASSLEPSGAYNEQFF	TGTGCCAGCAGCCTGGAACCTAGCGGGGCCTACAATGAGCAGTTCTTC
TRBV10-3	TRBJ2-1	-	-	CAITGAGYNEQFF	TGTGCCATCACGGGGGCGGGCTACAATGAGCAGTTCTTC
TRBV12-5	TRBJ2-2	once	TRBD2	CASVNWGGGTGELFF	TGTGCTAGTGTTAATTGGGGGGGAGGCACCGGGGAGCTGTTTTTT
TRBV30	TRBJ1-2	few	-	CACKVGSNYGYTF	TGTGCCTGTAAGGTGGGGTCCAACTATGGCTACACCTTC
TRBV24-1	TRBJ2-3	-	TRBD2	CATSDRTSGRVDTQYF	TGTGCCACCAGTGATCGGACTAGCGGGAGGGTAGATACGCAGTATTTT
TRBV7-9	TRBJ2-1	-	TRBD1	CASSLGQGVYNEQFF	TGTGCCAGCAGCTTGGGACAGGGAGTCTACAATGAGCAGTTCTTC
TRBV7-9	TRBJ1-5	-	-	CASSLEEGVGQPQHF	TGTGCCAGCAGCTTAGAGGAAGGGGTGGGTCAGCCCCAGCATTTT
TRBV9	TRBJ2-7	-	-	CASSPRQSIGYEQYF	TGTGCCAGCAGCCCCCGGCAAAGCATAGGCTACGAGCAGTACTTC
TRBV7-9	TRBJ1-4	-	-	CASSLALNEKLFF	TGTGCCAGCAGCTTAGCCCTTAATGAAAAACTGTTTTTT
TRBV5-4	TRBJ2-2	-	-	CASSQGLYTGELFF	TGTGCCAGCAGCCAAGGACTCTACACCGGGGAGCTGTTTTTT
TRBV7-6	TRBJ2-5	-	TRBD2	CASSLPGLAAVTQYF	TGTGCCAGCAGCTTACCGGGACTAGCAGCGGTGACCCAGTACTTC
TRBV5-4	TRBJ2-1	once	-	CASSLYGSNEQFF	TGTGCCAGCAGCTTGTATGGATCCAATGAGCAGTTCTTC
TRBV3-1/TRBV3-2	TRBJ1-2	-	-	CASSQDLARVGYTF	TGTGCCAGCAGCCAAGATCTCGCGAGGGTCGGCTACACCTTC
TRBV2	TRBJ2-7	-	TRBD2	CASSSTSGGLSYEQYF	TGTGCCAGCAGTTCCACTAGCGGGGGCCTCTCCTACGAGCAGTACTTC
TRBV7-3	TRBJ2-3	once	TRBD2	CASSSQGLAGTDTQYF	TGTGCCAGCAGCTCCCAAGGACTAGCGGGCACAGATACGCAGTATTTT
TRBV7-7	TRBJ2-2	few	TRBD2	CASSVSGGSTGELFF	TGTGCCAGCAGCGTAAGCGGGGGGAGCACCGGGGAGCTGTTTTTT
TRBV7-9	TRBJ1-4	once	-	CASSLSQGEDEKLFF	TGTGCCAGCAGCTTATCTCAGGGAGAGGATGAAAAACTGTTTTTT
TRBV7-9	TRBJ2-3	-	-	CASSLPDLTDTQYF	TGTGCCAGCAGCTTACCGGACTTAACAGATACGCAGTATTTT
TRBV30	TRBJ1-6	few	-	CAWRTGWNSPLHF	TGTGCCTGGAGAACAGGGTGGAATTCACCCCTCCACTTT
TRBV19	TRBJ1-1	once	-	CASSIRQTSPEAFF	TGTGCCAGTAGTATAAGACAGACTAGCCCTGAAGCTTTCTTT